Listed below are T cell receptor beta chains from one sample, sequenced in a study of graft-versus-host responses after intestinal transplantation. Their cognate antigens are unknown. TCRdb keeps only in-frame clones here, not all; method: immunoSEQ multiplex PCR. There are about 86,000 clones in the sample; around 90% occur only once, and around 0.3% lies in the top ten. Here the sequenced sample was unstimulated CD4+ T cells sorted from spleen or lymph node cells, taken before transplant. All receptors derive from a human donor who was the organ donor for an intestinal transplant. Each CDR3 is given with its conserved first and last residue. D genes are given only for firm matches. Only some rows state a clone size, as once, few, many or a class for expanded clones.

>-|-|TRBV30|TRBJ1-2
CAWSSTGPRGYTF
TGTGCCTGGAGTTCTACAGGCCCGAGGGGCTACACCTTC
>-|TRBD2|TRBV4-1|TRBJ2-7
CASSPGLASSYEQYF
TGCGCCAGCAGCCCGGGACTAGCGTCTTCCTACGAGCAGTACTTC
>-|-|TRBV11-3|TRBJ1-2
CASSLGHQYGYTF
TGTGCCAGCAGCTTGGGGCACCAGTATGGCTACACCTTC
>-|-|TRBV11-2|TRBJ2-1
CASSFREYGENEQFF
TGTGCCAGCAGCTTCCGGGAGTATGGGGAGAATGAGCAGTTCTTC
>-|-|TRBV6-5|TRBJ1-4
CASSLQGNNEKLFF
TGTGCCAGCAGCCTACAGGGCAATAATGAAAAACTGTTTTTT
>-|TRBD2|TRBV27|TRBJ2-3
CASSPFPPGGGRADTQYF
TGTGCCAGCAGTCCATTCCCCCCTGGCGGAGGGAGGGCAGATACGCAGTATTTT
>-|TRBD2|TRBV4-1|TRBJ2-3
CASSQAGVLGLVTDTQYF
TGCGCCAGCAGCCAAGCTGGGGTCCTAGGACTAGTCACAGATACGCAGTATTTT
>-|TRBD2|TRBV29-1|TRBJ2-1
CAGGGGQNEQFF
TGCGCGGGGGGAGGGGGGCAGAATGAGCAGTTCTTC
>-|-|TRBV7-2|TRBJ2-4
CASSGSGTTKNIQYF
TGTGCCAGCAGCGGCTCCGGGACAACCAAAAACATTCAGTACTTC
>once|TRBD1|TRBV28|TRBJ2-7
CASRMTGISYEQYF
TGTGCCAGCAGGATGACAGGGATATCCTACGAGCAGTACTTC
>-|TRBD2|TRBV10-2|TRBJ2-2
CASTRGRTSGGAGELFF
TGCGCCAGCACCCGGGGACGAACTAGCGGGGGTGCCGGGGAGCTGTTTTTT
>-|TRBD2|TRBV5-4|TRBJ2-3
CASSRTSGGRGDTQYF
TGTGCCAGCAGCCGTACAAGCGGGGGTCGTGGAGATACGCAGTATTTT
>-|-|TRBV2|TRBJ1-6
CASSGYGWGAGGQRNSPLHF
TGTGCCAGCAGTGGATACGGGTGGGGTGCCGGAGGACAGAGGAATTCACCCCTCCACTTT
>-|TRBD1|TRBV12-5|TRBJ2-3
CASGSGQGFSTDTQYF
TGTGCTAGTGGCTCGGGACAGGGTTTTAGCACAGATACGCAGTATTTT
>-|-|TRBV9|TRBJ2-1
CASSVRTKAAYNEQFF
TGTGCCAGCAGCGTTAGGACTAAAGCCGCGTACAATGAGCAGTTCTTC
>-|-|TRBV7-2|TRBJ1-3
CASSPGINGNTIYF
TGTGCCAGCAGCCCCGGGATTAACGGAAACACCATATATTTT
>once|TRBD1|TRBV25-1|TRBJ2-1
CASQTGTGGADEQFF
TGTGCCAGTCAGACCGGGACAGGGGGCGCGGATGAGCAGTTCTTC
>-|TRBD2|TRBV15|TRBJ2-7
CATSREGLAGVEQYF
TGTGCCACCAGCAGAGAAGGACTAGCGGGAGTCGAGCAGTACTTC